The 13 T cell receptor beta chains reported below all come from one sample, sequenced in a study of cytomegalovirus exposure and HLA in healthy donors. PCR was performed using 60 Vbeta and 13 Jbeta primers. Repertoires were generated with immunoSEQ multiplex PCR, while TCRdb's copy carries only in-frame clones and drops some. The top ten clones hold 0.38% of a sample with approximately 160,000 clones, less than 90% of them seen once. Sequenced material: PBMCs. These receptors all come from a boy between 2 and 10 years old in good health and CMV-seronegative.

The rearrangement links TRBV6-1 to TRBJ2-5; TRBD1 matches 9 bases. Trimming at V came to 11 bases and at J to 2 bases, leaving 9 bases not matched to a gene. The CDR3 runs to 14 residues. Germline loops: CDR1 MNHNS, CDR2 SASEGT. For the CDR3, the DNA is TGTGCCCTGAGGACAGGGGTAATGCAAGAGACCCAGTACTTC. It encodes CALRTGVMQETQYF.

The CDR3 DNA follows: TGTGCCAGCTATACTTTGACAGACTCCTACGAGCAGTACTTC. Residues: CASYTLTDSYEQYF. V gene TRBV2 combines with J gene TRBJ2-7; D might be TRBD1 (5 bases). V gave up 8 bases and J gave up 0 bases, with 14 bases separating them. This CDR3 has 14 residues. The V gene's germline CDR1 is SNHLY and CDR2 FYNNEI.

The J gene is TRBJ2-3, the V gene TRBV6-8; the D is unclear. The V end lost 0 bases, the J end lost 3 bases, and 4 bases lay between the germline ends. Germline V gives CDR1 MNHGY, CDR2 SAAAGT. CDR3 length: 13 residues. The CDR3 protein is CASSYSSTDTQYF. CDR3 nucleotides: TGTGCCAGCAGTTACTCGTCTACAGATACGCAGTATTTT.

The CDR3 spells CASSILGGTDNEQFF. CDR3 DNA sequence: TGTGCCAGTAGTATTTTGGGCGGGACCGACAATGAGCAGTTCTTC. The chain combines TRBV19 with TRBJ2-1; perhaps TRBD2 as D (6 bases). Germline V gene data show CDR1 as LNHDA and CDR2 as SQIVND (reference sequence). The CDR3 covers 15 residues. The V end lost 3 bases, the J end lost 5 bases, and 14 bases lay between the germline ends.

The rearrangement links TRBV30 to TRBJ2-1, with 8 bases identical to TRBD1. CDR3 size: 15 residues. Germline V gene sequence: CDR1 GTSNPN, CDR2 SVGIG (reference sequence). V gave up 0 bases and J gave up 2 bases; unmatched junction bases: 3. CDR3 amino acids: CAWSVGRGPYNEQFF. In DNA, the CDR3 is TGTGCCTGGAGTGTGGGCAGGGGGCCCTACAATGAGCAGTTCTTC.

The chain couples TRBV4-1 to TRBJ1-5; 7 positions match TRBD1. Trimming cost V 4 bases and J 7 bases; bases outside gene matches: 7. The CDR3 contains 14 residues. Germline CDR1 and CDR2: MGHRA and YSYEKL. CDR3 residues: CASSLTTGVQPQHF. The CDR3 coding sequence is TGCGCCAGCAGCCTTACAACAGGGGTACAGCCCCAGCATTTT.

About this clone: Other DNA sequences in this sample translate to the same CDR3. The chain combines TRBV6-5 with TRBJ1-5, with D possibly matching TRBD1 (5 bases). Looked up from germline, CDR1 is MNHEY and CDR2 is SVGAGI. V was clipped by 5 bases and J by 0 bases, with 11 bases between them. The CDR3 consists of 15 residues. CDR3 region: CASSHRQPSNQPQHF. The CDR3 region has the DNA TGTGCCAGCAGTCATAGACAGCCTAGCAATCAGCCCCAGCATTTT.

This clone was observed a single time. The chain recombines TRBV11-2 with TRBJ2-7; unclear D gene. Germline CDR1 is SGHAT and CDR2 is FQNNGV. This CDR3 comprises 14 residues. Deletions cut 5 bases from V and 2 bases from J, with 13 bases between. The CDR3 DNA sequence: TGTGCCAGCAGCCCCCAACGGGTCGCCTACGAGCAGTACTTC. It translates to CASSPQRVAYEQYF.

The rearrangement uses TRBV4-1 and TRBJ2-7, with D possibly matching TRBD1 (7 bases). The CDR3 contains 16 residues. V was shortened by 3 bases and J by 3 bases, with 18 bases between the two germline ends. CDR1 and CDR2 from the germline V gene are MGHRA and YSYEKL. CDR3 loop: CASSQKEGARYYEQYF. CDR3 nucleotide sequence: TGCGCCAGCAGCCAGAAGGAGGGGGCGCGATACTACGAGCAGTACTTC.

The gene calls are TRBV6-5 and TRBJ1-2, with D possibly TRBD1 on 5 matching bases. Trimming took 10 bases from V and 6 from J, leaving 21 bases between them. CDR1 and CDR2 from the germline V gene are MNHEY and SVGAGI. This CDR3 has 14 residues. This chain's CDR3 is CATKGGASPHGYTF. The CDR3, as DNA: TGTGCCACCAAAGGCGGGGCGTCGCCCCATGGCTACACCTTC.

This clone appeared a few times. The chain recombines TRBV7-6 with TRBJ2-7; 14 bases map to TRBD2. The CDR3 has 15 residues. CDR1 is SGHVS, CDR2 FNYEAQ, per germline. Germline trimming cut 5 bases from V and 5 bases from J; bases unmatched to any gene: 5. The CDR3: CASSEGLAGAHEQYF. CDR3 nucleotides: TGTGCCAGCAGCGAGGGACTAGCGGGAGCCCACGAGCAGTACTTC.

This chain connects TRBV6-5 to TRBJ2-2, with TRBD2 identical over 11 bases. From germline, CDR1 is MNHEY and CDR2 SVGAGI. After removal of 2 bases from V and 8 bases from J, the junction contained 7 bases not matched to a gene. The CDR3 extends over 16 amino acids. CDR3 region: CASSYRSGRGRGELFF. Written as DNA, the CDR3 is TGTGCCAGCAGTTACCGTAGCGGGAGGGGTAGGGGGGAGCTGTTTTTT.

J is TRBJ2-7 and V is TRBV30, with TRBD1 identical over 8 bases. J gave up 12 bases and V 5 bases, and 18 bases lay outside the gene matches. CDR3 length equals 14 residues. CDR1 and CDR2 (germline): GTSNPN, SVGIG (reference sequence). The CDR3 region has the DNA TGTGCCTGGGAGGGCCGGGACAGGTACACATCCTTGTACTTC. Encoded protein: CAWEGRDRYTSLYF.